This TCR beta chain was recovered during a study of OX40 agonist ivuxolimab in advanced cancers. Overall study: The patients received ivuxolimab by intravenous route every 2 weeks at 0.01 to 10 mg/kg. The study's findings and limits: There was clonal expansion of CD4+ and CD8+ blood T cells by week 6 at 0.1 to 3.0 mg/kg. The expanded peripheral T cells' antigen specificity was not determined.

Notes on this clone: Its antigen is not identified.

Method: immunoSEQ multiplex PCR; TCRdb's copy keeps in-frame clones and lacks some. The sample shows fewer than 50,000 clones, around 90% of them seen only once. Germline CDR1 reads LNHDA; CDR2 reads SQIVND (reference sequence). The CDR3 runs 15 residues. V lost 3 bases and J lost 1; bases outside the gene matches: 5. This receptor was identified in an adult with an advanced solid tumor such as melanoma, head and neck, liver or kidney cancer. This specimen was CD4+ or CD8+ T cells sorted from blood, taken in a trial of the OX40 agonist ivuxolimab. This rearrangement joins TRBV19 to TRBJ2-7; 8 bases fit TRBD1. The CDR3 reads CASSMDRTGSYEQYF. Written as DNA, the CDR3 is TGTGCCAGTAGTATGGACCGGACAGGGTCCTACGAGCAGTACTTC. The full variable domain, in which reference TRBV19 and TRBJ2-7 provide the parts outside the CDR3, is DGGITQSPKYLFRKEGQNVTLSCEQNLNHDAMYWYRQDPGQGLRLIYYSQIVNDFQKGDIAEGYSVSREKKESFPLTVTSAQKNPTAFYLCASSMDRTGSYEQYFGPGTRLTVT.